This T cell receptor (beta chain) emerged from a study of blood T cell repertoires in COVID-19. Study-level information: Sites across the United States, Italy and Spain contributed samples from acute and convalescent COVID-19.

Some clones are missing from TCRdb's copy, which holds only in-frame ones; the method was immunoSEQ multiplex PCR. The table has 180,000 or so clones, roughly four fifths seen once. Between the trimmed V and J ends, which lost 0 bases and 1 base, there was a span of 6 bases. In germline, CDR1 is MRHNA, CDR2 SNTAGT. This CDR3 is built from 15 residues. This clone has just a few counts. This chain connects TRBV6-4 to TRBJ2-2; TRBD2 is a possible D gene (5 bases). Material for sequencing was peripheral blood. The clonotype originates from a man in his forties or fifties who had recovered from COVID-19. CDR3 residues: CASSDSDLNTGELFF. The CDR3 DNA sequence: TGTGCCAGCAGTGACTCGGACTTGAACACCGGGGAGCTGTTTTTT.